This TCR beta chain was documented in a study of T cell responses to AZD1222 COVID-19 vaccine. Points from the study as a whole: The peak T cell response came first, and repertoires were sampled only after it. Per reports, nearly half of all spike-specific TCRs target regions that are unmutated in variants. The study found Spike-specific TCR breadth and depth rose after two AZD1222 doses. Only five or six AZD1222 recipients were seropositive at baseline.

Clones were sequenced by immunoSEQ multiplex PCR, and TCRdb holds only the in-frame ones, with some missing. This table holds about 130,000 clones, around 94% found once. Points on this clone: Antigen: not known.

Looked up from germline, CDR1 is SGHRS and CDR2 is YFSETQ. The J segment lost 4 bases and the V segment lost 5 bases, leaving 9 bases of the junction unmatched. This CDR3 is built from 14 residues. The sequence was obtained from an adult in good health. V gene TRBV5-1 combines with J gene TRBJ2-7; 7 nucleotides line up with TRBD1. The sequencing here drew on peripheral blood, taken on day 0 of AZD1222 vaccination. The CDR3 DNA is TGCGCCAGCAGGGGGGAACAGGGGACGTACGAGCAGTACTTC. Protein product: CASRGEQGTYEQYF.